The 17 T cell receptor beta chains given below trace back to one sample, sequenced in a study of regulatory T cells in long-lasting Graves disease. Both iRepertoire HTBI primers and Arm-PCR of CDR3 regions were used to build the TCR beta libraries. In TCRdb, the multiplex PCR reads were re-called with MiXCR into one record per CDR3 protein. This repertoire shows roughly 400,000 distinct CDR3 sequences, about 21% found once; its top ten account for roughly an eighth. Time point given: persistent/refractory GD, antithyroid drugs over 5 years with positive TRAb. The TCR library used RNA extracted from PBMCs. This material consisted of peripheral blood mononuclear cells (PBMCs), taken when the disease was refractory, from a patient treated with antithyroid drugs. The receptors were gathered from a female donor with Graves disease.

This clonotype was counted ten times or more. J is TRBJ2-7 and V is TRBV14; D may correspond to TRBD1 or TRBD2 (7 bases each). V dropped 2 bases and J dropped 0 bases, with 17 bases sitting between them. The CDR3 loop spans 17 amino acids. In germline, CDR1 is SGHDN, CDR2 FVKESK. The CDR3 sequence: CASSQKSGTVISYEQYF. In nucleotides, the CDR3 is TGTGCCAGCAGCCAAAAGAGCGGGACAGTGATCTCCTACGAGCAGTACTTC.

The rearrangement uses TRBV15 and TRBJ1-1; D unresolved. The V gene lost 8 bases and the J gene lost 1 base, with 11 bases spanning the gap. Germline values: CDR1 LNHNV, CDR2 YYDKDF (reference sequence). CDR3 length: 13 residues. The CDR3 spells CATQRYRNTEAFF. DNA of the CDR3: TGTGCCACCCAGAGGTACAGGAACACTGAAGCTTTCTTT.

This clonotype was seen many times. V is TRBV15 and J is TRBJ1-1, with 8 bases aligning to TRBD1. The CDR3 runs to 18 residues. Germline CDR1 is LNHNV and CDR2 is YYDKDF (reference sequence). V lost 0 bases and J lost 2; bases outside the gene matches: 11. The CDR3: CATSREMGWTGRNTEAFF. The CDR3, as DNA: TGTGCCACCAGCAGAGAAATGGGTTGGACAGGGCGAAACACTGAAGCTTTCTTT.

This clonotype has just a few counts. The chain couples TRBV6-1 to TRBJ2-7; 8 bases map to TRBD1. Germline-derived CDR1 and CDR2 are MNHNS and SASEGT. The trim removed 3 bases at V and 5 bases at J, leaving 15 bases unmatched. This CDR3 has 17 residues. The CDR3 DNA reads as TGTGCCAGCAGTGATTTTGAGGGGTTGGACAGGGACCACGAGCAGTACTTC. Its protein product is CASSDFEGLDRDHEQYF.

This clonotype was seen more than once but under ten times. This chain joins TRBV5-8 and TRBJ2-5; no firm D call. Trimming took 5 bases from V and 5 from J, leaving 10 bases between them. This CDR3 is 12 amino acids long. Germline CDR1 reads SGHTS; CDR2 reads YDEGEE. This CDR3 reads CASREVPETQYF. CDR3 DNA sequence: TGTGCCAGCAGAGAAGTCCCGGAGACCCAGTACTTC.

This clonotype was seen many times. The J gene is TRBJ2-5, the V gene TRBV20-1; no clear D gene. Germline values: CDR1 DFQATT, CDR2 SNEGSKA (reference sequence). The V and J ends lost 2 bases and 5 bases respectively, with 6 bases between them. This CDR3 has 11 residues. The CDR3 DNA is TGCAGTGCTAGATCGAGGGAGACCCAGTACTTC. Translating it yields CSARSRETQYF.

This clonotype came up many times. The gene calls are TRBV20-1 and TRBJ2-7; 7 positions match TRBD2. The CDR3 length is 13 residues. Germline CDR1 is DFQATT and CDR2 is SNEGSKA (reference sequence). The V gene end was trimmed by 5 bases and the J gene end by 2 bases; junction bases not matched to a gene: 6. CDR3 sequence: CSAGGRAAYEQYF. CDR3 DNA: TGCAGTGCTGGAGGGAGGGCCGCCTACGAGCAGTACTTC.

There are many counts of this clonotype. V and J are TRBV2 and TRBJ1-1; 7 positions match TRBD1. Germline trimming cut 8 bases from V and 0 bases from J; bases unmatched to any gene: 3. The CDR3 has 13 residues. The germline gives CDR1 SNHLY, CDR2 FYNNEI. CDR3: CASRDSVNTEAFF. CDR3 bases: TGTGCCAGCCGGGACAGCGTGAACACTGAAGCTTTCTTT.

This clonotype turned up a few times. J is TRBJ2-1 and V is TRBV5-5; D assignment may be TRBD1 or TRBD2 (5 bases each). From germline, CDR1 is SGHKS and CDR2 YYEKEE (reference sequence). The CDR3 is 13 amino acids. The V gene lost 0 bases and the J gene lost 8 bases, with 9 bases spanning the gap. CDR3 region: CASSLVGADEQFF. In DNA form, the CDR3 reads TGTGCCAGCAGCTTGGTCGGGGCGGATGAGCAGTTCTTC.

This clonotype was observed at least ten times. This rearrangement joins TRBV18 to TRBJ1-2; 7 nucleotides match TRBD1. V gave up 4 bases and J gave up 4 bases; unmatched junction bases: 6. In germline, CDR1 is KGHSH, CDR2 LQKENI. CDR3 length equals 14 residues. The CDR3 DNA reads TGTGCCAGCTCACAAGGGGGCCTTGTCTATGGCTACACCTTC. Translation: CASSQGGLVYGYTF. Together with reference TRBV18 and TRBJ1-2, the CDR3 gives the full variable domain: NAGVMQNPRHLVRRRGQEARLRCSPMKGHSHVYWYRQLPEEGLKFMVYLQKENIIDESGMPKERFSAEFPKEGPSILRIQQVVRGDSAAYFCASSQGGLVYGYTFGSGTRLTVV.

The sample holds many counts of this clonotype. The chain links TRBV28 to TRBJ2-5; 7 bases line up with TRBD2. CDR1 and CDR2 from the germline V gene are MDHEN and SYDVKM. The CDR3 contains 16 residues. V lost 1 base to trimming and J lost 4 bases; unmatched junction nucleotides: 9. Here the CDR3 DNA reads TGTGCCAGCAGTTTATTGGGAACGGCGGGAGTAGAGACCCAGTACTTC. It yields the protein CASSLLGTAGVETQYF.

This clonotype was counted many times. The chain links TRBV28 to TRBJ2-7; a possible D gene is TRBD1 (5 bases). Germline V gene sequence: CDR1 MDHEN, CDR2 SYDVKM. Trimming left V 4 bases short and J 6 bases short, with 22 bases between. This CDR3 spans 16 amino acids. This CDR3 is CASSYVGKGTQGEQYF. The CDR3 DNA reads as TGTGCCAGCAGTTACGTGGGGAAAGGTACTCAGGGCGAGCAGTACTTC.

CDR3 nucleotides: TGTGCCAGCAGCAGAAGTACTTCGCAGGGGGCAGAGACCCAGTACTTC. Translating it yields CASSRSTSQGAETQYF. The gene calls are TRBV7-9 and TRBJ2-5, with TRBD1 matching 8 bases. Germline CDR1 and CDR2: SEHNR and FQNEAQ (reference sequence). V dropped 5 bases and J dropped 4; count of bases not matched to a gene: 12. There are 16 residues in the CDR3.

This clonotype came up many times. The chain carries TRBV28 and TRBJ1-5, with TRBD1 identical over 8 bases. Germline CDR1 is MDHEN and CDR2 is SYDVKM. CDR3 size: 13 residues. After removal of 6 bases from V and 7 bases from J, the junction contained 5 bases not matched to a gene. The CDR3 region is CASRETGGQPQHF. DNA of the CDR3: TGTGCCAGCAGGGAAACAGGGGGGCAGCCCCAGCATTTT.

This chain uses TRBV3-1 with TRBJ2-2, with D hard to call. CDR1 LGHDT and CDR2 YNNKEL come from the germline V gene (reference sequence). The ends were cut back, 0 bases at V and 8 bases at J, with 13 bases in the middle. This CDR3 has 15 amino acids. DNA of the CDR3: TGTGCCAGCAGCCAAGAGGCCCAGACCCCGGGGGAGCTGTTTTTT. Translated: CASSQEAQTPGELFF.

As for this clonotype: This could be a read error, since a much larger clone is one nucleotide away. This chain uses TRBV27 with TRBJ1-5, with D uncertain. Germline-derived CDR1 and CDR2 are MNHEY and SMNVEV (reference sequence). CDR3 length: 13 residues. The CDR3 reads CASRANSNRPQHF. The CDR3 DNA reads TGTGCCAGCAGGGCAAATAGCAATCGGCCCCAGCATTTT.

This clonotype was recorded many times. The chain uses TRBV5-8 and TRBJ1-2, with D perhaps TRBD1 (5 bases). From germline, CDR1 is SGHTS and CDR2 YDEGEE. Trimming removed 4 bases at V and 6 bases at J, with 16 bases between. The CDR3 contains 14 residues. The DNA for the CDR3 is TGTGCCAGCAGCAGTACCGGGACGGCCCATGGCTACACCTTC. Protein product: CASSSTGTAHGYTF.